Described below is a single T cell receptor beta chain sequence and its context. It has no known antigen specificity. Within one base of it there is no much larger clone, and no base qualities were kept. This record belongs to a study of T cell responses to AZD1222 COVID-19 vaccine (dated by TCRdb to the early 2020s). Regarding the research as a whole: A total of 233 trial participants underwent TCR sequencing, of whom 200 to 220 had received two doses of AZD1222 and some 26 had received two doses of the MenACWY control vaccine. Trial participants were enrolled by age into 18-55, 56-69 and 70-plus year subgroups, with roughly 150, 30 and 60 TCR-sequenced participants respectively. Broad study findings and their caveats: In the small 56-69-year group, the increase in depth fell short of significance, most likely because of low power. Spike-specific TCR breadth and depth rose significantly after two AZD1222 doses compared with day 0 and with MenACWY recipients. Because no day 14 peak-response samples were available, repertoires were characterized only after the peak T cell response. Only five to seven AZD1222 recipients were SARS-CoV-2 seropositive at baseline, limiting conclusions about previously exposed vaccinees. Most participants were white British and females outnumbered males, and the authors suggested that clonal diversity may have been underestimated. CD4 TCRs associated with the vaccine covered the entire spike protein, and the dominant responses were in regions 160-218 and 743-854. Reportedly, almost half of the unique spike-specific TCRs recognized epitopes lying outside the regions that are mutated in the B.1.351 and B.1.1.7 variants.

From the cysteine up to the phenylalanine, the CDR3 has a length of 14 residues. The only DNA kept is the CDR3, 42 bases in frame from the first base. At the junction V is shortened by 3 bases and J by 1 base; bases outside the gene matches: 3. CDR1 and CDR2 are drawn from the germline V gene: SGDLS, YYNGEE. The CDR3 regions of human TCRbeta chains were analyzed by immunosequencing. The original pipeline was this. TCRs in the repertoires were compared against a reference library of SARS-CoV-2-specific TCRs that had been generated with the MIRA antigen-specificity platform. Breadth was defined as the fraction of unique TCRs that were SARS-CoV-2-associated. Depth was defined as the fraction of total T cells that were SARS-CoV-2-associated. Using the MIRA data, each spike-specific TCR was mapped to the spike region that the TCR reacts to and placed in a CD4 or CD8 class. Log10-transformed breadth and depth values were compared by one-way ANOVA with Sidak's multiple comparisons tests. The immuneACCESS repertoire file appears here via TCRdb, limited to in-frame rearrangements. These files lack a portion of the clones; in checked studies, under half of the deficit traces to unresolved V genes, and the cause of the others is not known. V and J calls and clone size are copied from that table; D and trimming were computed from the DNA. The sample table holds about 220,000 clones, of which 93% were seen once. The ten biggest clones cover roughly 1% of the sample.

The sample's time point, from its label and the paper: baseline before first vaccination. Taken with the paper, the label for treatment or condition translates to: meningococcal conjugate vaccine given as trial control. Vaccinee samples came from UK trials COV001 and COV002, including a single-blind randomized controlled phase 2/3 trial of AZD1222 (ChAdOx1 nCoV-19) in healthy adults. For TCRbeta chain sequencing, PBMC samples were collected from trial participants at day 0 and at day 28 after the second dose. Material: peripheral blood, obtained on day 0 of MenACWY control vaccination. The rearranged segments are TRBV9 and TRBJ1-1, and 7 junctional nucleotides match TRBD1. This TCR was sampled from an adult in good health. The CDR3 amino acid sequence is: CASSARQGNTEAFF. The nucleotides read TGTGCCAGCAGCGCCAGACAGGGGAACACTGAAGCTTTCTTT.